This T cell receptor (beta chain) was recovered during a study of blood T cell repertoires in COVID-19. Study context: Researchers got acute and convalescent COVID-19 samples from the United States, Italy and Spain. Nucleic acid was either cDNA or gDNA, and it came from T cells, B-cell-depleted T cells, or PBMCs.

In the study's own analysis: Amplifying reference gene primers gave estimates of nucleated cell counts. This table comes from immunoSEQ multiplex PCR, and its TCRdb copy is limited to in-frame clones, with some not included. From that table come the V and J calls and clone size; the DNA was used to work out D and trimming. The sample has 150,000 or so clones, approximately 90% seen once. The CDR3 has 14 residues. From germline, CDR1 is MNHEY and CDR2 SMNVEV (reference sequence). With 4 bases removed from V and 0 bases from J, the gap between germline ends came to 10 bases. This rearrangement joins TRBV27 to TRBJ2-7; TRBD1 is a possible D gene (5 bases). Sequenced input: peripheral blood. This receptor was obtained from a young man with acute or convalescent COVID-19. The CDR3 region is CASSSTGRSYEQYV. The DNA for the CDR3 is TGTGCCAGCAGTTCCACAGGTCGCTCCTACGAGCAGTACGTC.